These T cell receptor beta chains were read from a single sample in a study of early T cells in non-severe SARS-CoV-2 infection. Using its own MiXCR run on the 5' RACE reads, TCRdb lists one record per CDR3 protein. This sample yields tens of thousands of distinct CDR3 sequences, of which roughly 13% are seen a single time; about 4.7% belongs to the top ten. The sample taken for sequencing was whole blood. All receptors come from an adult who was a healthcare worker with PCR-confirmed SARS-CoV-2 infection or an uninfected control (not recorded which). The CDR3 runs from the conserved cysteine through the conserved F or W. A D gene is named only where the DNA matches it firmly. Size is stated for part of the rows, as once, few or many counts, or as a class when the clone is expanded.

D: TRBD1
size: NA
J: TRBJ1-1
V: TRBV4-3
CDR3: CASSQEGGKAEAFF
DNA: TGCGCCAGCAGCCAAGAAGGGGGCAAAGCTGAAGCTTTCTTT

D: NA
size: many
J: TRBJ2-1
V: TRBV7-3
CDR3: CASSLNFGGSEEQFF
DNA: TGTGCCAGCAGCTTAAATTTTGGGGGATCGGAGGAGCAGTTCTTC

D: NA
size: many
J: TRBJ2-2
V: TRBV3-1
CDR3: CASSQWAGRVNTGELFF
DNA: TGTGCCAGCAGCCAATGGGCCGGGCGGGTGAACACCGGGGAGCTGTTTTTT

D: TRBD2
size: many
J: TRBJ2-1
V: TRBV25-1
CDR3: CASSKSGGLVGAYNEQFF
DNA: TGTGCCAGCAGTAAAAGCGGGGGGCTGGTGGGGGCGTACAATGAGCAGTTCTTC

D: TRBD2
size: many
J: TRBJ2-1
V: TRBV20-1
CDR3: CSARVTSGVLNEQFF
DNA: TGCAGTGCTAGAGTGACTAGCGGGGTTTTAAATGAGCAGTTCTTC

D: NA
size: many
J: TRBJ1-2
V: TRBV20-1
CDR3: CSARGDDGYTF
DNA: TGCAGTGCTAGAGGGGATGATGGCTACACCTTC

D: NA
size: NA
J: TRBJ2-1
V: TRBV18
CDR3: CASSPQVIGMSNEQFF
DNA: TGTGCCAGCTCACCACAGGTAATAGGGATGAGCAATGAGCAGTTCTTC

D: NA
size: many
J: TRBJ1-6
V: TRBV6-5
CDR3: CASSRGNSPLHF
DNA: TGTGCCAGCAGTAGGGGCAATTCACCCCTCCACTTT

D: NA
size: many
J: TRBJ1-4
V: TRBV7-9
CDR3: CASSLYGGPTNEKLFF
DNA: TGTGCCAGCAGCTTATACGGGGGACCAACTAATGAAAAACTGTTTTTT

D: NA
size: many
J: TRBJ2-5
V: TRBV20-1
CDR3: CSARDFGQYQETQYF
DNA: TGCAGTGCTAGAGACTTCGGACAGTACCAAGAGACCCAGTACTTC

D: NA
size: many
J: TRBJ1-4
V: TRBV4-1
CDR3: CASSQAGATNEKLFF
DNA: TGCGCCAGCAGCCAGGCAGGAGCAACTAATGAAAAACTGTTTTTT

D: NA
size: few
J: TRBJ2-7
V: TRBV20-1
CDR3: CSASRSASSYEQYF
DNA: TGCAGTGCTAGTAGGTCGGCGAGCTCCTACGAGCAGTACTTC

D: TRBD1
size: NA
J: TRBJ1-5
V: TRBV5-1
CDR3: CASSLGTGGQPQHF
DNA: TGCGCCAGCAGCTTGGGGACAGGGGGCCAGCCCCAGCATTTT

D: NA
size: many
J: TRBJ2-5
V: TRBV5-1
CDR3: CASTPDSAQETQYF
DNA: TGCGCCAGCACCCCGGACAGTGCCCAAGAGACCCAGTACTTC

D: NA
size: few
J: TRBJ2-1
V: TRBV28
CDR3: CASSSPPPGTSYNEQFF
DNA: TGTGCCAGCAGTTCCCCTCCCCCAGGGACTTCCTACAATGAGCAGTTCTTC

D: TRBD1
size: many
J: TRBJ1-1
V: TRBV20-1
CDR3: CSAPRTGNTEAFF
DNA: TGCAGTGCTCCCCGGACAGGGAACACTGAAGCTTTCTTT

D: TRBD1
size: many
J: TRBJ1-2
V: TRBV6-5
CDR3: CASSYNRDSLYYGYTF
DNA: TGTGCCAGCAGTTACAACCGGGACAGCCTTTACTATGGCTACACCTTC

D: NA
size: few
J: TRBJ2-3
V: TRBV6-2/TRBV6-3
CDR3: CASSYSVADRSDTQYF
DNA: TGTGCCAGCAGTTACTCTGTTGCGGATAGGTCAGATACGCAGTATTTT

D: NA
size: many
J: TRBJ2-7
V: TRBV20-1
CDR3: CSARVSGDEQYF
DNA: TGCAGTGCTAGGGTTTCCGGGGACGAGCAGTACTTC

D: NA
size: many
J: TRBJ1-6
V: TRBV12-3/TRBV12-4
CDR3: CASSPADGDNSPLHF
DNA: TGTGCCAGCAGCCCTGCCGACGGAGATAATTCACCCCTCCACTTT

D: TRBD2
size: many
J: TRBJ2-3
V: TRBV7-8
CDR3: CASSQPSGGLGTDTQYF
DNA: TGTGCCAGCAGCCAGCCTAGCGGGGGGTTAGGTACAGATACGCAGTATTTT

D: TRBD2
size: NA
J: TRBJ2-1
V: TRBV4-1
CDR3: CASSHPGLDNEQFF
DNA: TGCGCCAGCAGCCACCCGGGACTAGACAATGAGCAGTTCTTC

D: NA
size: many
J: TRBJ1-1
V: TRBV5-1
CDR3: CASSPPVGGGLTEAFF
DNA: TGCGCCAGCAGCCCCCCGGTTGGGGGGGGGCTCACTGAAGCTTTCTTT

D: NA
size: few
J: TRBJ2-7
V: TRBV7-2
CDR3: CASSPRGASYEQYF
DNA: TGTGCCAGCAGTCCAAGGGGTGCCTCCTACGAGCAGTACTTC

D: TRBD2
size: many
J: TRBJ2-5
V: TRBV27
CDR3: CASSLYGRGVETQYF
DNA: TGTGCCAGCAGTTTATACGGACGGGGGGTAGAGACCCAGTACTTC

D: NA
size: many
J: TRBJ1-2
V: TRBV27
CDR3: CASSLGGGWNYGYTF
DNA: TGTGCCAGCAGTTTGGGGGGGGGCTGGAACTATGGCTACACCTTC

D: NA
size: many
J: TRBJ2-1
V: TRBV6-2/TRBV6-3
CDR3: CASSHNNEQFF
DNA: TGTGCCAGCAGCCATAACAATGAGCAGTTCTTC

D: NA
size: many
J: TRBJ1-3
V: TRBV5-1
CDR3: CASSRITSTGSIGNTIYF
DNA: TGCGCCAGCAGCCGGATTACGTCTACAGGGTCGATTGGAAACACCATATATTTT

D: TRBD2
size: many
J: TRBJ2-1
V: TRBV7-2
CDR3: CTVASGGYSYNEQFF
DNA: TGTACCGTGGCTAGCGGGGGATACTCCTACAATGAGCAGTTCTTC